The 31 T cell receptor beta chains listed next were all sequenced from one sample in a study of identical twins. MiXCR, run by TCRdb on the 5' RACE reads, gives a single entry per CDR3 protein. The table records about 240,000 distinct CDR3 sequences, about 10% of them present only once. The sample consisted of memory T cells sorted from blood. These receptors all come from a man aged 45-65 years in good health.

This rearrangement joins TRBV28 to TRBJ1-3; D not resolved. This CDR3 has 15 amino acids. V was trimmed by 5 bases and J by 1 base, leaving 12 bases between them. Looked up from germline, CDR1 is MDHEN and CDR2 is SYDVKM. For the CDR3, the DNA is TGTGCCAGCAGTGACACAGTTGGATCTGGAAACACCATATATTTT. Translating it yields CASSDTVGSGNTIYF. Full variable domain (rest looked up from reference TRBV28 and TRBJ1-3): DVKVTQSSRYLVKRTGEKVFLECVQDMDHENMFWYRQDPGLGLRLIYFSYDVKMKEKGDIPEGYSVSREKKERFSLILESASTNQTSMYLCASSDTVGSGNTIYFGEGSWLTVV.

This clonotype was observed a few times. This chain uses TRBV7-8 with TRBJ2-5; tentatively, D is TRBD1 or TRBD2 (5 bases each). V was trimmed by 2 bases and J by 3 bases, leaving 22 bases between them. The germline V gene encodes CDR1 SGHVS and CDR2 FQNEAQ. This CDR3 region has 18 residues. The CDR3 loop reads CASSLFLVRGGREETQYF. The CDR3 DNA sequence: TGTGCCAGCAGCTTATTCTTGGTACGGGGCGGGCGAGAAGAGACCCAGTACTTC.

The chain is built from TRBV27 and TRBJ1-1; TRBD1 agrees at 7 bases. CDR1 is MNHEY, CDR2 SMNVEV, per germline (reference sequence). V gave up 3 bases and J gave up 7 bases; unmatched junction bases: 5. The CDR3 is made up of 13 amino acids. CDR3 sequence: CASSFRGPGEAFF. The CDR3 nucleotides are TGTGCCAGCAGTTTTAGGGGGCCGGGTGAAGCTTTCTTT.

There are many counts of this clonotype. The gene calls are TRBV28 and TRBJ2-7; D tentatively fits TRBD1 or TRBD2 (5 bases each). V dropped 8 bases and J dropped 3 bases, with 23 bases sitting between them. CDR3 length: 16 amino acids. Germline CDR1 reads MDHEN; CDR2 reads SYDVKM. The CDR3 nucleotides read TGTGCCAGCCCTTTCGGGGCAGAACCCTTTTTCTACGAGCAGTACTTC. As protein: CASPFGAEPFFYEQYF.

There are a few counts of this clonotype. This chain connects TRBV5-6 to TRBJ1-1; 8 nucleotides line up with TRBD1. The CDR3 has 14 amino acids. The V gene end was trimmed by 0 bases and the J gene end by 10 bases; junction bases not matched to a gene: 8. CDR1 and CDR2 (germline): SGHDT, YYEEEE. The DNA for the CDR3 is TGTGCCAGCAGCTTGGTTCAGGGGGCCGCGGGAGCTTTCTTT. It specifies CASSLVQGAAGAFF.

Of note for this clonotype: An end of the junction differs from the germline gene, which may be a read error. V gene TRBV7-9 combines with J gene TRBJ2-1; D is undetermined. The CDR3 runs 13 residues. From germline, CDR1 is SEHNR and CDR2 FQNEAQ (reference sequence). CDR3 region: CASSITAYTEQFF. The CDR3 nucleotides are TGTGCCAGCAGCATAACTGCGTACACTGAGCAGTTCTTC.

This clonotype occurred many times. The chain has TRBV19 and TRBJ2-3, with TRBD2 matching 11 bases. The CDR3 covers 15 residues. The germline gives CDR1 LNHDA, CDR2 SQIVND (reference sequence). V lost 4 bases, J lost 5 bases, and 5 bases stayed unmatched. CDR3 loop: CASSTRLAGLDTQYF. In nucleotides, the CDR3 is TGTGCCAGTAGTACCCGACTAGCGGGATTAGATACGCAGTATTTT.

This clonotype was seen at least ten times. CDR3 sequence reads: CASSFPVLGLAGVGTSYEQYF. CDR3 nucleotides: TGTGCCAGCAGTTTCCCTGTCTTGGGACTAGCGGGAGTGGGTACCTCCTACGAGCAGTACTTC. The chain carries TRBV28 and TRBJ2-7; TRBD2 aligns across 14 bases. V lost 3 bases and J lost 0; bases outside the gene matches: 16. Germline lookup yields CDR1 MDHEN and CDR2 SYDVKM. The CDR3 covers 21 residues.

This clonotype was counted many times. The chain employs TRBV14 and TRBJ2-1; D is unresolved. Germline CDR1 and CDR2: SGHDN and FVKESK. The CDR3 is made up of 14 amino acids. V was trimmed by 4 bases and J by 4 bases, leaving 11 bases between them. The CDR3 nucleotides read TGTGCCAGCAGCCCCAGAAGGAATTACAATGAGCAGTTCTTC. Its protein product is CASSPRRNYNEQFF.

The chain uses TRBV10-3 and TRBJ2-5; D is unresolved. Trimming stripped 0 bases from V and 5 bases from J, with 4 bases between. The length of the CDR3 is 12 residues. CDR1 ENHRY and CDR2 SYGVKD come from the germline V gene. DNA for the CDR3: TGTGCCATCAGTGAGTCGCGGGAGACCCAGTACTTC. This codes for CAISESRETQYF.

This clonotype has ten or more counts. The chain employs TRBV9 and TRBJ2-7, with D possibly being TRBD1 or TRBD2 (5 bases each). Germline V CDR1 and CDR2: SGDLS, YYNGEE. Trimming left V 3 bases short and J 4 bases short, with 20 bases between. The CDR3 is made up of 16 amino acids. CDR3 DNA sequence: TGTGCCAGCAGCGCCCTAGCTAGGGGTCTCTATTACGAGCAGTACTTC. The encoded protein is CASSALARGLYYEQYF.

The chain carries TRBV13 and TRBJ2-7, with 7 positions matching TRBD2. CDR1 is PRHDT and CDR2 is FYEKMQ in the germline V gene (reference sequence). This CDR3 is 14 amino acids long. The junction had 5 bases not matched to a gene; V was cut back by 0 bases and J by 6 bases. CDR3 coding DNA: TGTGCCAGCAGCTTAGGGGGGAGGGGAGGCGAGCAGTACTTC. Translating gives CASSLGGRGGEQYF.

This clonotype was picked up many times. V and J are TRBV20-1 and TRBJ1-2; D remains ambiguous. Germline V gives CDR1 DFQATT, CDR2 SNEGSKA (reference sequence). There are 10 residues in the CDR3. V gave up 5 bases and J gave up 0 bases, with 1 base separating them. CDR3 DNA sequence: TGCAGTGCTCCTAACTATGGCTACACCTTC. It specifies CSAPNYGYTF.

The chain carries TRBV29-1 and TRBJ2-1, with a weak D call TRBD2 (5 bases). This CDR3 has 15 amino acids. Germline V gene lookup returns CDR1 SQVTM and CDR2 ANQGSEA. The V and J ends lost 5 bases and 1 base respectively, with 15 bases between them. Here the CDR3 DNA reads TGCAGCGTTCCTAGCTTTTTGTCGTCCTACAATGAGCAGTTCTTC. Its translation: CSVPSFLSSYNEQFF.

The rearrangement joins TRBV15 to TRBJ2-1; D not resolved. V shed 0 bases and J shed 4 bases, with 10 bases lying between them. The CDR3 is 15 amino acids. Germline V gene sequence: CDR1 LNHNV, CDR2 YYDKDF (reference sequence). CDR3 nucleotide sequence: TGTGCCACCAGCAGAGAGTTCGCTAAATACAATGAGCAGTTCTTC. This sequence encodes CATSREFAKYNEQFF.

This clonotype was picked up many times. The chain has TRBV6-2 or TRBV6-3 and TRBJ2-7; D uncertain. CDR3 size: 13 residues. The V gene lost 2 bases and the J gene lost 2 bases, with 7 bases spanning the gap. CDR1 and CDR2 (germline): MNHEY, SVGEGT. The CDR3 DNA reads as TGTGCCAGCAGTTACCCGCGGACCTACGAGCAGTACTTC. It encodes CASSYPRTYEQYF.

This clonotype has more than one count but fewer than ten. The CDR3 DNA sequence: TGTGCCAGCAGGGGACAGGGGGCTGGCGGCTACACCTTC. Translated: CASRGQGAGGYTF. The rearrangement links TRBV12-3 or TRBV12-4 to TRBJ1-2; 12 positions match TRBD1. The V and J ends lost 6 bases and 8 bases, in that order; junction bases with no gene match: 4. This CDR3 comprises 13 residues.

The rearrangement joins TRBV20-1 to TRBJ2-1; 8 nucleotides align to TRBD2. CDR1 and CDR2 (germline): DFQATT, SNEGSKA (reference sequence). The CDR3 covers 12 residues. Unmatched junction bases numbered 3, after V lost 3 bases and J lost 8 bases. The CDR3 DNA follows: TGCAGTGCTAGCGGGAGGGCTTATGAGCAGTTCTTC. It encodes CSASGRAYEQFF.

The rearrangement links TRBV10-3 to TRBJ2-7; 8 bases are shared with TRBD1. Per germline, CDR1 ENHRY and CDR2 SYGVKD. The junction had 0 bases not matched to a gene; V was cut back by 8 bases and J by 3 bases. This CDR3 is 11 amino acids long. Here the CDR3 reads CAIGTGYEQYF. The DNA for the CDR3 is TGTGCCATCGGGACAGGCTACGAGCAGTACTTC.

The chain is built from TRBV5-4 and TRBJ2-5; 9 nucleotides align to TRBD1. Germline CDR1 and CDR2: SGHNT and YYREEE (reference sequence). The CDR3 sequence is 13 residues long. J was trimmed by 4 bases and V by 4 bases; bases with no gene match: 2. CDR3 residues: CASSQGQGETQYF. For the CDR3, the DNA is TGTGCCAGCAGCCAGGGACAGGGAGAGACCCAGTACTTC.

This clonotype appeared a few times. V and J are TRBV4-3 and TRBJ1-4; D is possibly TRBD1 (6 bases). V dropped 0 bases and J dropped 5 bases, with 16 bases sitting between them. CDR1 is LGHNA and CDR2 is YSLEER in the germline V gene. This CDR3 spans 17 amino acids. Written as DNA, the CDR3 is TGCGCCAGCAGCCAAGATCTTTTCGGGGGCGGGAATGAAAAACTGTTTTTT. This sequence encodes CASSQDLFGGGNEKLFF.

There are a few counts of this clonotype. The rearrangement links TRBV7-8 to TRBJ1-3; D possibly corresponds to TRBD1 (5 bases). V was pared by 5 bases and J by 4 bases, with 12 bases between. CDR1 and CDR2 (germline): SGHVS, FQNEAQ. The CDR3 extends over 14 amino acids. The CDR3 spells CASSAGTVGNTIYF. CDR3 in DNA: TGTGCCAGCAGCGCCGGGACCGTCGGAAACACCATATATTTT.

This clonotype has ten or more counts. The chain is built from TRBV29-1 and TRBJ2-2; D possibly corresponds to TRBD2 (6 bases). Germline assignment: CDR1 SQVTM and CDR2 ANQGSEA. Trimming removed 6 bases at V and 0 bases at J, with 11 bases between. The CDR3 contains 14 residues. DNA for the CDR3: TGCAGCGTAGGGACTTACTCGAACACCGGGGAGCTGTTTTTT. It encodes CSVGTYSNTGELFF.

This clonotype was detected many times. The DNA for the CDR3 is TGCGCCAGCAGCTCAAACAGGGGACCCTACGAGCAGTACTTC. Its translation: CASSSNRGPYEQYF. The chain couples TRBV4-3 to TRBJ2-7, with TRBD1 matching 7 bases. The germline V gene encodes CDR1 LGHNA and CDR2 YSLEER. This CDR3 is built from 14 residues. The ends lost 5 bases at V and 2 bases at J; junction bases unmatched: 6.

This clonotype occurred many times. This chain links TRBV19 with TRBJ1-1; D is unclear. This CDR3 has 15 residues. The ends were cut back, 6 bases at V and 0 bases at J, with 14 bases in the middle. Germline CDR1 reads LNHDA; CDR2 reads SQIVND (reference sequence). The CDR3 DNA reads TGTGCCAGTAGCCCTCGGGAAGGGTTGAACACTGAAGCTTTCTTT. This sequence encodes CASSPREGLNTEAFF.

The V and J genes are TRBV6-1 and TRBJ2-1; 7 bases match TRBD1. CDR3 size: 13 residues. The germline CDR1 and CDR2 sequences are MNHNS and SASEGT. V trimming: 0 bases; J trimming: 10 bases; junction bases outside the gene matches: 3. CDR3 DNA sequence: TGTGCCAGCAGTGAAGCATTGGACAGGGAGCAGTTCTTC. Amino acids: CASSEALDREQFF.

About this clonotype: The limits of the CDR3 on the DNA are not certain, so only TCRdb's listed CDR3 is given. This sequence joins TRBV20-1 and TRBJ1-4; the table's D call, TRBD1, has no DNA check behind it. The germline gives CDR1 DFQATT, CDR2 SNEGSKA (reference sequence). With termini counted, the CDR3 has 16 amino acids. The chain's CDR3 is CSARDNRAGVEKNCFF.

CDR3 region: CAWSPGQGNYGYTF. The CDR3, as DNA: TGTGCCTGGAGTCCGGGACAGGGGAACTATGGCTACACCTTC. The rearrangement links TRBV30 to TRBJ1-2; 10 nucleotides agree with TRBD1. The germline V gene encodes CDR1 GTSNPN and CDR2 SVGIG (reference sequence). The CDR3 covers 14 residues. With 2 bases clipped from V and 2 bases from J, the junction kept 2 bases outside the gene matches.

V is TRBV7-2 and J is TRBJ1-2; D may be TRBD1 (6 bases). Trimming took 4 bases from V and 7 from J, leaving 13 bases between them. Germline V CDR1 and CDR2: SGHTA, FQGNSA. The CDR3 totals 13 residues. The CDR3 region is CASSYRSGAGYTF. CDR3 DNA: TGTGCCAGCAGCTACCGGTCAGGGGCTGGCTACACCTTC.

There are many counts of this clonotype. The rearrangement uses TRBV20-1 and TRBJ2-1, with TRBD2 matching 10 bases. The V gene end was trimmed by 5 bases and the J gene end by 7 bases; junction bases not matched to a gene: 14. The length of the CDR3 is 16 residues. Germline V gives CDR1 DFQATT, CDR2 SNEGSKA (reference sequence). CDR3 residues: CSAPSRSGRFGNEQFF. CDR3 DNA sequence: TGCAGTGCTCCCTCACGTAGCGGGAGGTTCGGGAATGAGCAGTTCTTC.

The chain has TRBV5-1 and TRBJ2-2; D may be TRBD1 (5 bases). The germline CDR1 and CDR2 sequences are SGHRS and YFSETQ. The CDR3 is made up of 14 amino acids. The ends were cut back, 2 bases at V and 4 bases at J, with 9 bases in the middle. The CDR3 protein is CASSLDSFTGELFF. CDR3 DNA: TGCGCCAGCAGCTTAGACAGTTTCACCGGGGAGCTGTTTTTT.